This is a list of T cell receptor beta chains from one sample in a study of CD8 T cells in Susac syndrome. TCRdb reanalysed the immunoSEQ multiplex PCR reads using MiXCR and keeps one entry per CDR3 protein. Seen here are around 270,000 distinct CDR3 sequences, roughly 85% observed once, and the top ten hold 0.2% to 0.25%. The sequencing input was CD8+ T cells from PBMCs. Receptors originate from a human donor with multiple sclerosis. Both conserved end residues are part of each CDR3. The order of the fields is CDR3 DNA, CDR3 protein, D gene, V gene, J gene, clone size. D genes are given only for firm matches. Rows may omit the clone size; those that give it use once, few, many or a size class.

CDR3nt: TGCAGTGCTAGTGAGCTCCAGCGGGAGGGGACAGAGACCCAGTACTTC; CDR3aa: CSASELQREGTETQYF; d_gene: TRBD2; v_gene: TRBV20-1; j_gene: TRBJ2-5; abundance: NA
CDR3nt: TGTGCCAGCAGCCGGGACAGGGGGGAAGGAAACACCATATATTTT; CDR3aa: CASSRDRGEGNTIYF; d_gene: TRBD1; v_gene: TRBV13; j_gene: TRBJ1-3; abundance: NA
CDR3nt: TGTGCCAGCAGTTTGCAGGGGTGGACCGGGGAGCTGTTTTTT; CDR3aa: CASSLQGWTGELFF; d_gene: NA; v_gene: TRBV28; j_gene: TRBJ2-2; abundance: NA
CDR3nt: TGTGCCAGCACCGATTGGACCCGCACTGAAGCTTTCTTT; CDR3aa: CASTDWTRTEAFF; d_gene: NA; v_gene: TRBV7-9; j_gene: TRBJ1-1; abundance: few
CDR3nt: TGTGCCATTCTCCGGGACAACGTCAATGAGCAGTTCTTC; CDR3aa: CAILRDNVNEQFF; d_gene: NA; v_gene: TRBV10-3; j_gene: TRBJ2-1; abundance: NA
CDR3nt: TGTGCCAGCAGCTTTTGGGGAACGGGTTCTGGGGCCAACGTCCTGACTTTC; CDR3aa: CASSFWGTGSGANVLTF; d_gene: NA; v_gene: TRBV7-8; j_gene: TRBJ2-6; abundance: NA
CDR3nt: TGTGCCAGCAGTCCTCTTAGGAGTAACACTGAAGCTTTCTTT; CDR3aa: CASSPLRSNTEAFF; d_gene: NA; v_gene: TRBV27; j_gene: TRBJ1-1; abundance: NA
CDR3nt: TGCGCCAGCAGAGACGGGGGAGGGTCAGATACGCAGTATTTT; CDR3aa: CASRDGGGSDTQYF; d_gene: TRBD2; v_gene: TRBV5-1; j_gene: TRBJ2-3; abundance: NA
CDR3nt: TGTGCCAGCAGTTTCACCCAGGGTTCGGGTGGCTACACCTTC; CDR3aa: CASSFTQGSGGYTF; d_gene: NA; v_gene: TRBV27; j_gene: TRBJ1-2; abundance: NA
CDR3nt: TGCGCCAGCAGCCAAGTGTTCGATTCCTATGAAAAACTGTTTTTT; CDR3aa: CASSQVFDSYEKLFF; d_gene: NA; v_gene: TRBV4-3; j_gene: TRBJ1-4; abundance: NA
CDR3nt: TGTGCCAGCCGTACAGGGAATAACTATGGCTACACCTTC; CDR3aa: CASRTGNNYGYTF; d_gene: NA; v_gene: TRBV28; j_gene: TRBJ1-2; abundance: once
CDR3nt: TGTGCCAGCAGCCAGCCGGTGCTAGCGGGAGGTATGGATGAGCAGTTCTTC; CDR3aa: CASSQPVLAGGMDEQFF; d_gene: TRBD2; v_gene: TRBV14; j_gene: TRBJ2-1; abundance: NA
CDR3nt: TGCGCCAGCACTGATCCGCCGAACACTGAAGCTTTCTTT; CDR3aa: CASTDPPNTEAFF; d_gene: NA; v_gene: TRBV5-1; j_gene: TRBJ1-1; abundance: NA
CDR3nt: TGTGCCAGCAGTGAATTGGGGGGCGTTTGGGGCGAGCAGTACTTC; CDR3aa: CASSELGGVWGEQYF; d_gene: NA; v_gene: TRBV2; j_gene: TRBJ2-7; abundance: once
CDR3nt: TGCAGTGCTAGAGGGCTAGCGGGGGCGGAGGCTCCTGGCGAGCAGTACTTC; CDR3aa: CSARGLAGAEAPGEQYF; d_gene: TRBD2; v_gene: TRBV20-1; j_gene: TRBJ2-7; abundance: once
CDR3nt: TGTGCCAGCAGCCAAGAAAGTAGTTCCAGGAACTTACTTGCAACCCCATCCGGGGAGCTGTTTTTT; CDR3aa: CASSQESSSRNLLATPSGELFF; d_gene: NA; v_gene: TRBV3-1; j_gene: TRBJ2-2; abundance: NA
CDR3nt: TGCGCCAGCAGCCATGCCCGGGACGCCTACGAGCAGTACTTC; CDR3aa: CASSHARDAYEQYF; d_gene: NA; v_gene: TRBV4-3; j_gene: TRBJ2-7; abundance: NA
CDR3nt: TGTGCCTGGAGTCACGCAGGGAATCAGCCCCAGCATTTT; CDR3aa: CAWSHAGNQPQHF; d_gene: NA; v_gene: TRBV30; j_gene: TRBJ1-5; abundance: NA
CDR3nt: TGTGCCAGCAGCGTAGCCCAGGGGGCCTACGAGCAGTACTTC; CDR3aa: CASSVAQGAYEQYF; d_gene: TRBD1; v_gene: TRBV9; j_gene: TRBJ2-7; abundance: NA
CDR3nt: TGTGCCTGGGACTTGACTAGCTCAGGGACCGGGGAGCTGTTTTTT; CDR3aa: CAWDLTSSGTGELFF; d_gene: TRBD2; v_gene: TRBV30; j_gene: TRBJ2-2; abundance: NA
CDR3nt: TGTGCCACCCCCCCGAGACAGTCCTACCCCTACGAGCAGTACTTC; CDR3aa: CATPPRQSYPYEQYF; d_gene: NA; v_gene: TRBV14; j_gene: TRBJ2-7; abundance: NA
CDR3nt: TGCAGTGCTACCAGACTTGCCGATCTATACAATGAGCAGTTCTTC; CDR3aa: CSATRLADLYNEQFF; d_gene: NA; v_gene: TRBV20-1; j_gene: TRBJ2-1; abundance: NA
CDR3nt: TGTGCCAGCAGTTACATCCCGCCACAGGGGCCCTTCGACGAGCAGTACTTC; CDR3aa: CASSYIPPQGPFDEQYF; d_gene: TRBD1; v_gene: TRBV6-5; j_gene: TRBJ2-7; abundance: few
CDR3nt: TGCAGCGTGGATCACTCAGGGGGCTCGAACACCGGGGAGCTGTTTTTT; CDR3aa: CSVDHSGGSNTGELFF; d_gene: TRBD1; v_gene: TRBV29-1; j_gene: TRBJ2-2; abundance: NA
CDR3nt: TGTGCCAGCAGTTTTCGTTGGGGGCCGATAGCCAAAAACATTCAGTACTTC; CDR3aa: CASSFRWGPIAKNIQYF; d_gene: NA; v_gene: TRBV28; j_gene: TRBJ2-4; abundance: NA
CDR3nt: TGCGCCAGCAGCCAGCAGGGGAATCAGCCCCAGCATTTT; CDR3aa: CASSQQGNQPQHF; d_gene: NA; v_gene: TRBV4-1; j_gene: TRBJ1-5; abundance: once
CDR3nt: TGTGCCAGCAGCTCAAGCCGGGCGTGGACTCGGACGCACACCGGGGAGCTGTTTTTT; CDR3aa: CASSSSRAWTRTHTGELFF; d_gene: NA; v_gene: TRBV7-2; j_gene: TRBJ2-2; abundance: NA
CDR3nt: TGTGCCTGGAGGTCGGGAATTAACGGGGAGACCCAGTACTTC; CDR3aa: CAWRSGINGETQYF; d_gene: NA; v_gene: TRBV30; j_gene: TRBJ2-5; abundance: NA
CDR3nt: TGCGCCAGCAGCCAAGTAGCGGGGTGGGCCCAGTACTTC; CDR3aa: CASSQVAGWAQYF; d_gene: TRBD2; v_gene: TRBV4-1; j_gene: TRBJ2-5; abundance: few
CDR3nt: TGTGGGACCACCAAGAACACCGGGGAGCTGTTTTTT; CDR3aa: CGTTKNTGELFF; d_gene: NA; v_gene: TRBV29-1; j_gene: TRBJ2-2; abundance: NA
CDR3nt: TGCAGCGCCCTGGGCGTGGGGAACTACGAGCAGTACTTC; CDR3aa: CSALGVGNYEQYF; d_gene: NA; v_gene: TRBV29-1; j_gene: TRBJ2-7; abundance: NA
CDR3nt: TGCGCCAGCAGCTCGTGGGAAATTCTTGATGGCTACACCTTC; CDR3aa: CASSSWEILDGYTF; d_gene: NA; v_gene: TRBV5-1; j_gene: TRBJ1-2; abundance: NA
CDR3nt: TGTGCCAGCAGTCCGTCGAGTCCATTCGTGGTGCAGGGGATAGTGGACGCTGAAGCTTTCTTT; CDR3aa: CASSPSSPFVVQGIVDAEAFF; d_gene: NA; v_gene: TRBV28; j_gene: TRBJ1-1; abundance: NA
CDR3nt: TGTGCCAGTTCGGGACTAGCGGGAGCGGGGAGTTTGTCTGGGGCCAACGTCCTGACTTTC; CDR3aa: CASSGLAGAGSLSGANVLTF; d_gene: TRBD2; v_gene: TRBV9; j_gene: TRBJ2-6; abundance: NA
CDR3nt: TGTGCCAGCAGAGAGGGACAGGTGAACACTGAAGCTTTCTTT; CDR3aa: CASREGQVNTEAFF; d_gene: TRBD1; v_gene: TRBV27; j_gene: TRBJ1-1; abundance: NA
CDR3nt: TGTGCCAGCAGCCCCCGGCAGACAGGCACAGATACGCAGTATTTT; CDR3aa: CASSPRQTGTDTQYF; d_gene: NA; v_gene: TRBV5-4; j_gene: TRBJ2-3; abundance: few
CDR3nt: TGCGCCAGCAGTTACTGGGGGGGTTACGAGCAGTACTTC; CDR3aa: CASSYWGGYEQYF; d_gene: TRBD2; v_gene: TRBV10-2; j_gene: TRBJ2-7; abundance: NA